This T cell receptor (beta chain) comes out of a study of control samples from healthy donors and cancer patients. Assay: immunoSEQ multiplex PCR; the TCRdb copy retains only in-frame clones and omits some. Of about 130,000 clones detected, approximately 90% appear once; the ten largest clones hold around 7.9%. Looked up from germline, CDR1 is MNHEY and CDR2 is SVGAGI. The CDR3 extends over 11 amino acids. V was clipped by 2 bases and J by 8 bases, with 6 bases between them. The TCR sequence derives from a man between 18 and 35 years old in good health. The specimen sequenced was blood. The rearrangement links TRBV6-5 to TRBJ1-1; D not resolved. The CDR3 spells CASSYREEAFF. CDR3 coding DNA: TGTGCCAGCAGTTACAGGGAAGAAGCTTTCTTT.